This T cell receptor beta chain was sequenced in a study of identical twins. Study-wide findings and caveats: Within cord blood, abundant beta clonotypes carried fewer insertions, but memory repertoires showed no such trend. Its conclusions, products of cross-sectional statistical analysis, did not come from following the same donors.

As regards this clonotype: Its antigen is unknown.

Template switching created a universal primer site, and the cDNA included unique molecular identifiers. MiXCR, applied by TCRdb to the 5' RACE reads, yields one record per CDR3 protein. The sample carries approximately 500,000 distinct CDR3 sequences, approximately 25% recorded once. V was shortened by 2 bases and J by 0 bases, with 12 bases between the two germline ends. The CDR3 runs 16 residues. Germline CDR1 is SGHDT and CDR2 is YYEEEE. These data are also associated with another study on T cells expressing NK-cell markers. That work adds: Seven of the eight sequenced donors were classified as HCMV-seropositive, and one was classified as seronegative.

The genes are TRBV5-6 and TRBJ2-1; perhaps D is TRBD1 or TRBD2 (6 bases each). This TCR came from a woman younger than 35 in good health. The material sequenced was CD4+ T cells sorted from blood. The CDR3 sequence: CASSFGGLTSYNEQFF. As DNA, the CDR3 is TGTGCCAGCAGCTTCGGGGGCCTCACCTCCTACAATGAGCAGTTCTTC.